The 9 T cell receptor beta chains below were found in one sample sequenced in a study of cytomegalovirus exposure and HLA in healthy donors. The PCR ran on 60 Vbeta and 13 Jbeta primers. Profiling relied on immunoSEQ multiplex PCR, and the TCRdb table lists in-frame clones only, not all of them. The data contain 75,000 to 100,000 clones, 50% to 80% of them singletons. The sample comprised PBMCs. The receptor set was obtained from a man aged 60-69 years in good health and CMV-seronegative.

The chain combines TRBV28 with TRBJ2-2; D is undetermined. Trimming removed 3 bases from V and 7 bases from J, with 6 bases in between. Germline V gives CDR1 MDHEN, CDR2 SYDVKM. This CDR3 is 12 amino acids long. CDR3 in DNA: TGTGCCAGCAGTTTTATAGTCGGGGAGCTGTTTTTT. Translation: CASSFIVGELFF.

The rearrangement uses TRBV5-6 and TRBJ2-7; 8 nucleotides match TRBD2. CDR1 is SGHDT, CDR2 YYEEEE, per germline. This CDR3 has 16 amino acids. The trim removed 4 bases at V and 0 bases at J, leaving 9 bases unmatched. The CDR3 loop reads CASSAGTSGLSYEQYF. The CDR3 DNA sequence: TGTGCCAGCAGCGCCGGAACTAGCGGACTCTCCTACGAGCAGTACTTC.

The rearrangement links TRBV27 to TRBJ2-3, with TRBD2 matching 13 bases. V shed 5 bases and J 2 bases; nucleotides not matched to a gene: 10. The CDR3 spans 18 residues. Germline V lookup: CDR1 MNHEY, CDR2 SMNVEV (reference sequence). The CDR3 sequence: CASSPRLAGGGITDTQYF. For the CDR3, the DNA is TGTGCCAGCAGTCCCAGACTAGCGGGAGGAGGTATCACAGATACGCAGTATTTT.

The rearrangement joins TRBV28 to TRBJ2-5; D is possibly TRBD1 (5 bases). The germline gives CDR1 MDHEN, CDR2 SYDVKM. V lost 2 bases, J lost 4 bases, and 8 bases lay in between. This CDR3 has 13 residues. CDR3 region: CASSLAGLETQYF. The CDR3 DNA follows: TGTGCCAGCAGTTTAGCAGGGCTAGAGACCCAGTACTTC.

This clone was observed a handful of times. The chain employs TRBV7-2 and TRBJ1-6; 7 bases match TRBD1. Trimming at V came to 4 bases and at J to 6 bases, leaving 6 bases not matched to a gene. Germline V gives CDR1 SGHTA, CDR2 FQGNSA. There are 15 residues in the CDR3. The CDR3 spells CASSSTGTVNSPLHF. The CDR3 DNA follows: TGTGCCAGCAGCTCGACCGGGACAGTTAATTCACCCCTCCACTTT.

The chain carries TRBV2 and TRBJ2-7; D perhaps matches TRBD1 (5 bases). Per germline, CDR1 SNHLY and CDR2 FYNNEI. V was shortened by 2 bases and J by 6 bases, with 14 bases between the two germline ends. This CDR3 has 14 residues. The CDR3 region is CASSEPRARSEQYF. The CDR3 DNA reads TGTGCCAGCAGTGAACCCAGGGCTCGGTCCGAGCAGTACTTC.

The chain combines TRBV9 with TRBJ2-2; D may be TRBD1 (5 bases). The germline V and J ends were trimmed by 0 bases and 6 bases, with 9 bases remaining between them. Germline CDR1 reads SGDLS; CDR2 reads YYNGEE. This CDR3 contains 14 residues. The CDR3 DNA reads TGTGCCAGCAGCGTAGTTTCAGGGTCCGGGGAGCTGTTTTTT. It specifies CASSVVSGSGELFF.

V is TRBV9 and J is TRBJ2-7; TRBD1 might be the D (5 bases). Germline-derived CDR1 and CDR2 are SGDLS and YYNGEE. V was trimmed by 0 bases and J by 5 bases, leaving 15 bases between them. CDR3 length equals 15 residues. CDR3 nucleotide sequence: TGTGCCAGCAGCGTAGGGCCAGGGCTCCCCCACGAGCAGTACTTC. The encoded protein is CASSVGPGLPHEQYF. Using reference TRBV9 and TRBJ2-7 for the parts outside the CDR3, the full variable domain is DSGVTQTPKHLITATGQRVTLRCSPRSGDLSVYWYQQSLDQGLQFLIQYYNGEERAKGNILERFSAQQFPDLHSELNLSSLELGDSALYFCASSVGPGLPHEQYFGPGTRLTVT.

This clone was found a few times. Other DNA variants within this sample encode the same CDR3. The chain couples TRBV7-9 to TRBJ2-7, with 7 bases fitting TRBD2. Per germline, CDR1 SEHNR and CDR2 FQNEAQ (reference sequence). There are 14 residues in the CDR3. J was trimmed by 2 bases and V by 5 bases; bases with no gene match: 6. CDR3 protein: CASSPSGAAYEQYF. The CDR3 DNA is TGTGCCAGCAGCCCGAGCGGGGCGGCCTACGAGCAGTACTTC.